A selection of T cell receptor beta chains follows, all from one sample in a study of CD8 T cells in ankylosing spondylitis. From the 5' RACE reads, TCRdb called clonotypes with MiXCR, one entry per CDR3 protein. The data contain 380,000 or so distinct CDR3 sequences, more than 20% of them singletons. The sequencing input was blood, either unsorted or a sorted T cell fraction (not recorded which). The source is a male donor with ankylosing spondylitis or in good health (not recorded which). CDR3s include the opening cysteine and the closing phenylalanine or tryptophan. D genes are given only for firm matches. Expanded clones get a size class; other rows say once, few or many, or leave the size out.

cdr3_aa: CSASDRGNEQFF
cdr3_nt: TGCAGTGCTTCCGACAGAGGCAATGAGCAGTTCTTC
j_call: TRBJ2-1
clone_size: .
d_call: .
v_call: TRBV20-1

cdr3_aa: CASSLAGLGPNEQFF
cdr3_nt: TGTGCCAGCAGCTTAGCCGGACTAGGTCCTAATGAGCAGTTCTTC
j_call: TRBJ2-1
clone_size: once
d_call: TRBD2
v_call: TRBV7-9

cdr3_aa: CASSWTANTEAFF
cdr3_nt: TGTGCCAGCAGCTGGACAGCGAACACTGAAGCTTTCTTT
j_call: TRBJ1-1
clone_size: many
d_call: .
v_call: TRBV27

cdr3_aa: CASSITGTTSTDTQYF
cdr3_nt: TGTGCCAGCAGCATAACCGGGACCACTAGCACAGATACGCAGTATTTT
j_call: TRBJ2-3
clone_size: .
d_call: .
v_call: TRBV12-3/TRBV12-4

cdr3_aa: CASSPTASLEAFF
cdr3_nt: TGTGCCAGCAGCCCGACGGCTAGCTTAGAAGCTTTCTTT
j_call: TRBJ1-1
clone_size: few
d_call: .
v_call: TRBV7-8

cdr3_aa: CASSHAGGVGTGELFF
cdr3_nt: TGCGCCAGCAGCCATGCAGGGGGAGTTGGCACCGGGGAGCTGTTTTTT
j_call: TRBJ2-2
clone_size: few
d_call: TRBD1
v_call: TRBV4-1

cdr3_aa: CASSYMGGHTDTQYF
cdr3_nt: TGTGCCAGCAGTTATATGGGGGGGCACACAGATACGCAGTATTTT
j_call: TRBJ2-3
clone_size: .
d_call: .
v_call: TRBV6-5

cdr3_aa: CASSLGTGGIDQPQHF
cdr3_nt: TGTGCCAGCAGCTTGGGAACCGGGGGCATAGATCAGCCCCAGCATTTT
j_call: TRBJ1-5
clone_size: .
d_call: .
v_call: TRBV5-6

cdr3_aa: CASSPWTSDEQYF
cdr3_nt: TGTGCCAGCAGCCCCTGGACCTCAGACGAGCAGTACTTC
j_call: TRBJ2-7
clone_size: .
d_call: .
v_call: TRBV7-8

cdr3_aa: CASSLAGQEVTYEQYF
cdr3_nt: TGTGCCAGCAGCTTAGCCGGACAGGAGGTGACCTACGAGCAGTACTTC
j_call: TRBJ2-7
clone_size: .
d_call: TRBD1
v_call: TRBV7-2

cdr3_aa: CATRDSSTDTQYF
cdr3_nt: TGTGCCACCCGGGACAGTAGCACAGATACGCAGTATTTT
j_call: TRBJ2-3
clone_size: .
d_call: .
v_call: TRBV3-2

cdr3_aa: CASSSTLTEQYF
cdr3_nt: TGCGCCAGCAGCTCCACCCTAACTGAGCAGTACTTC
j_call: TRBJ2-7
clone_size: few
d_call: .
v_call: TRBV5-1

cdr3_aa: CASSRPGPAGGSPLHF
cdr3_nt: TGTGCCAGCAGCAGACCGGGCCCGGCGGGGGGATCACCCCTCCACTTT
j_call: TRBJ1-6
clone_size: few
d_call: .
v_call: TRBV21-1

cdr3_aa: CATSRSGGGIETQYF
cdr3_nt: TGTGCCACCAGCCGGAGTGGCGGGGGAATCGAGACCCAGTACTTC
j_call: TRBJ2-5
clone_size: .
d_call: TRBD2
v_call: TRBV15

cdr3_aa: CASRERTANKRPETQYF
cdr3_nt: TGTGCCAGCCGAGAAAGAACGGCAAATAAAAGACCTGAGACCCAGTACTTC
j_call: TRBJ2-5
clone_size: .
d_call: .
v_call: TRBV6-4

cdr3_aa: CASSLETATTDTQYF
cdr3_nt: TGCGCCAGCAGCTTGGAGACGGCGACCACAGATACGCAGTATTTT
j_call: TRBJ2-3
clone_size: .
d_call: .
v_call: TRBV5-1

cdr3_aa: CASSLGFGAGTKNIQYF
cdr3_nt: TGTGCCAGCAGCTTAGGGTTCGGGGCAGGGACCAAAAACATTCAGTACTTC
j_call: TRBJ2-4
clone_size: few
d_call: .
v_call: TRBV7-2

cdr3_aa: CASSHQDREGQSNQPQHF
cdr3_nt: TGCGCCAGCAGCCACCAGGACAGGGAGGGTCAAAGCAATCAGCCCCAGCATTTT
j_call: TRBJ1-5
clone_size: few
d_call: TRBD1
v_call: TRBV4-1

cdr3_aa: CASSLEGRGFDEQFF
cdr3_nt: TGTGCCAGCAGCTTAGAGGGACGAGGGTTCGATGAGCAGTTCTTC
j_call: TRBJ2-1
clone_size: few
d_call: .
v_call: TRBV7-2

cdr3_aa: CASGEWDRGYEQYF
cdr3_nt: TGTGCCAGCGGTGAATGGGACAGGGGATACGAGCAGTACTTC
j_call: TRBJ2-7
clone_size: .
d_call: TRBD1
v_call: TRBV6-1

cdr3_aa: CASSPEDWTYEQYF
cdr3_nt: TGCGCCAGCAGCCCGGAGGACTGGACCTACGAGCAGTACTTC
j_call: TRBJ2-7
clone_size: .
d_call: .
v_call: TRBV4-1

cdr3_aa: CASSLASRDEQYF
cdr3_nt: TGTGCCAGCAGCTTAGCGTCGAGGGACGAGCAGTACTTC
j_call: TRBJ2-7
clone_size: few
d_call: .
v_call: TRBV7-9

cdr3_aa: CASSHGAGSSYEQYF
cdr3_nt: TGTGCCAGCAGCCATGGAGCGGGAAGCTCCTACGAGCAGTACTTC
j_call: TRBJ2-7
clone_size: .
d_call: TRBD2
v_call: TRBV3-1

cdr3_aa: CASSVAGGNTEAFF
cdr3_nt: TGTGCCAGCAGCGTAGCAGGTGGGAACACTGAAGCTTTCTTT
j_call: TRBJ1-1
clone_size: .
d_call: .
v_call: TRBV9

cdr3_aa: CATSDGTGRNTGELFF
cdr3_nt: TGTGCCACCAGTGACGGGACAGGGCGTAACACCGGGGAGCTGTTTTTT
j_call: TRBJ2-2
clone_size: few
d_call: TRBD1
v_call: TRBV24-1

cdr3_aa: CASSPGTRTYQETQYF
cdr3_nt: TGCGCCAGCAGCCCCGGGACAAGAACGTACCAAGAGACCCAGTACTTC
j_call: TRBJ2-5
clone_size: .
d_call: .
v_call: TRBV5-1

cdr3_aa: CASSPWISGDSSTDTQYF
cdr3_nt: TGTGCCAGCAGCCCGTGGATTAGCGGGGATTCTAGCACAGATACGCAGTATTTT
j_call: TRBJ2-3
clone_size: .
d_call: TRBD2
v_call: TRBV7-8

cdr3_aa: CASSSRWDRGNTEAFF
cdr3_nt: TGTGCCAGCAGTTCCCGTTGGGACAGGGGGAACACTGAAGCTTTCTTT
j_call: TRBJ1-1
clone_size: .
d_call: TRBD1
v_call: TRBV12-3/TRBV12-4

cdr3_aa: CASSLGTGSSYNEQFF
cdr3_nt: TGTGCCAGCAGTTTAGGTACCGGGAGCTCCTACAATGAGCAGTTCTTC
j_call: TRBJ2-1
clone_size: many
d_call: .
v_call: TRBV12-3/TRBV12-4

cdr3_aa: CASRGSEQFF
cdr3_nt: TGTGCCAGCAGGGGGAGTGAGCAGTTCTTC
j_call: TRBJ2-1
clone_size: few
d_call: .
v_call: TRBV12-3/TRBV12-4

cdr3_aa: CAISPLNEQFF
cdr3_nt: TGTGCCATCAGTCCGCTCAATGAGCAGTTCTTC
j_call: TRBJ2-1
clone_size: .
d_call: .
v_call: TRBV3-1

cdr3_aa: CASSFVGVGGYQETQYF
cdr3_nt: TGTGCCAGCAGTTTCGTTGGGGTAGGAGGGTACCAAGAGACCCAGTACTTC
j_call: TRBJ2-5
clone_size: .
d_call: .
v_call: TRBV12-3/TRBV12-4

cdr3_aa: CASSPPRGAGELFF
cdr3_nt: TGTGCCAGCAGCCCCCCCAGGGGAGCCGGGGAGCTGTTTTTT
j_call: TRBJ2-2
clone_size: .
d_call: .
v_call: TRBV5-5

cdr3_aa: CSARDPGGSDEQYF
cdr3_nt: TGCAGTGCTAGAGATCCAGGGGGTAGTGACGAGCAGTACTTC
j_call: TRBJ2-7
clone_size: .
d_call: TRBD1
v_call: TRBV20-1

cdr3_aa: CASSDTSGGFQETQYF
cdr3_nt: TGCGCCAGCAGTGATACCAGCGGGGGGTTTCAAGAGACCCAGTACTTC
j_call: TRBJ2-5
clone_size: .
d_call: TRBD2
v_call: TRBV10-2

cdr3_aa: CASSPASSSYNEQFF
cdr3_nt: TGTGCCAGCAGCCCGGCCTCTAGCTCCTACAATGAGCAGTTCTTC
j_call: TRBJ2-1
clone_size: .
d_call: .
v_call: TRBV28

cdr3_aa: CASSDGRIGEQYF
cdr3_nt: TGTGCCAGCAGTGACGGACGGATCGGGGAGCAGTACTTC
j_call: TRBJ2-7
clone_size: few
d_call: .
v_call: TRBV6-1

cdr3_aa: CASSSWIGDEQFF
cdr3_nt: TGTGCCAGCAGTTCCTGGATAGGGGATGAGCAGTTCTTC
j_call: TRBJ2-1
clone_size: .
d_call: .
v_call: TRBV6-5

cdr3_aa: CASSLSGSSYEQYF
cdr3_nt: TGTGCCAGCAGCTTGAGCGGGAGCTCCTACGAGCAGTACTTC
j_call: TRBJ2-7
clone_size: many
d_call: TRBD2
v_call: TRBV5-4

cdr3_aa: CASSLMGKPQHF
cdr3_nt: TGTGCCAGCAGTTTAATGGGGAAGCCCCAGCATTTT
j_call: TRBJ1-5
clone_size: .
d_call: .
v_call: TRBV12-3/TRBV12-4

cdr3_aa: CASLRGQGLETQYF
cdr3_nt: TGTGCCAGCTTAAGAGGACAGGGGTTAGAGACCCAGTACTTC
j_call: TRBJ2-5
clone_size: .
d_call: .
v_call: TRBV21-1

cdr3_aa: CASSRRQITDTQYF
cdr3_nt: TGTGCCAGTAGCCGCCGACAGATCACAGATACGCAGTATTTT
j_call: TRBJ2-3
clone_size: .
d_call: .
v_call: TRBV19

cdr3_aa: CASSWIGTDTQYF
cdr3_nt: TGTGCCAGCAGCTGGATAGGCACAGATACGCAGTATTTT
j_call: TRBJ2-3
clone_size: .
d_call: .
v_call: TRBV7-9

cdr3_aa: CASKPTGSNQPQHF
cdr3_nt: TGCGCCAGCAAACCGACAGGGAGCAATCAGCCCCAGCATTTT
j_call: TRBJ1-5
clone_size: few
d_call: TRBD1
v_call: TRBV4-1

cdr3_aa: CASSYSTLSSYNEQFF
cdr3_nt: TGTGCCAGCAGTTACTCGACGCTAAGCTCCTACAATGAGCAGTTCTTC
j_call: TRBJ2-1
clone_size: .
d_call: .
v_call: TRBV6-5